This is a list of T cell receptor beta chains from one sample in a study of shared clonotypes between healthy human individuals. Data came from immunoSEQ multiplex PCR; TCRdb stores just in-frame clones and leaves some out. Among 500,000 to 700,000 clones listed, 85% to 95% were seen once. The specimen sequenced was naive CD8+ T cells sorted from blood. The receptors here all came from a woman between 25 and 40 years old in good health. The CDR3 runs from the conserved cysteine through the conserved F or W. The D gene is left open where the match is weak. Only part of the rows carry a size: once, few, many, or a class if the clone is expanded.

clone_size: .
j_call: TRBJ1-1
v_call: TRBV10-1
d_call: .
cdr3_aa: CASSDGANTEAFF
cdr3_nt: TGCGCCAGCAGTGATGGGGCGAACACTGAAGCTTTCTTT

clone_size: .
j_call: TRBJ1-1
v_call: TRBV19
d_call: .
cdr3_aa: CASSIRTQANTEAFF
cdr3_nt: TGTGCCAGTAGTATTCGGACACAGGCGAACACTGAAGCTTTCTTT

clone_size: .
j_call: TRBJ2-7
v_call: TRBV27
d_call: .
cdr3_aa: CASSPPSYEQYF
cdr3_nt: TGTGCCAGCAGTCCCCCCTCCTACGAGCAGTACTTC

clone_size: .
j_call: TRBJ2-7
v_call: TRBV5-1
d_call: .
cdr3_aa: CASSLGGPDITYEQYF
cdr3_nt: TGCGCCAGCAGCTTGGGGGGCCCTGATATTACGTACGAGCAGTACTTC

clone_size: .
j_call: TRBJ2-3
v_call: TRBV4-1
d_call: TRBD2
cdr3_aa: CASSHTGLAGASDTQYF
cdr3_nt: TGCGCCAGCAGCCACACGGGACTAGCGGGAGCGTCAGATACGCAGTATTTT

clone_size: once
j_call: TRBJ2-2
v_call: TRBV5-6
d_call: TRBD1
cdr3_aa: CASSQRQGANTGELFF
cdr3_nt: TGTGCCAGCAGCCAAAGACAGGGCGCGAACACCGGGGAGCTGTTTTTT

clone_size: .
j_call: TRBJ2-7
v_call: TRBV13
d_call: .
cdr3_aa: CASSLAGQYEQYF
cdr3_nt: TGTGCCAGCAGCTTAGCGGGACAATACGAGCAGTACTTC

clone_size: .
j_call: TRBJ2-7
v_call: TRBV27
d_call: .
cdr3_aa: CASSFIGQSYEQYF
cdr3_nt: TGTGCCAGCAGTTTCATTGGGCAGTCCTACGAGCAGTACTTC

clone_size: .
j_call: TRBJ2-5
v_call: TRBV6-1
d_call: .
cdr3_aa: CASSGGRRRLQETQYF
cdr3_nt: TGTGCCAGCAGTGGAGGCAGGAGGAGACTGCAAGAGACCCAGTACTTC

clone_size: once
j_call: TRBJ1-3
v_call: TRBV2
d_call: .
cdr3_aa: CASNEGTHTAGTIYF
cdr3_nt: TGTGCCAGCAACGAGGGGACACACACGGCTGGCACCATATATTTT

clone_size: .
j_call: TRBJ2-7
v_call: TRBV28
d_call: TRBD1
cdr3_aa: CASSGSTGPIYEQYF
cdr3_nt: TGTGCCAGCAGTGGATCGACAGGGCCTATCTACGAGCAGTACTTC

clone_size: .
j_call: TRBJ2-3
v_call: TRBV4-1
d_call: TRBD2
cdr3_aa: CASSQDGGGPPADTQYF
cdr3_nt: TGCGCCAGCAGCCAAGACGGGGGGGGGCCGCCAGCAGATACGCAGTATTTT

clone_size: .
j_call: TRBJ1-2
v_call: TRBV23-1
d_call: TRBD1
cdr3_aa: CASSQKGQRPSGYTF
cdr3_nt: TGCGCCAGCAGTCAAAAGGGACAGCGACCCTCAGGCTACACCTTC

clone_size: .
j_call: TRBJ2-7
v_call: TRBV7-9
d_call: .
cdr3_aa: CASSHGSYEQYF
cdr3_nt: TGTGCCAGCAGCCACGGGTCCTACGAGCAGTACTTC

clone_size: .
j_call: TRBJ2-7
v_call: TRBV7-8
d_call: .
cdr3_aa: CASSPGLVGYEQYF
cdr3_nt: TGTGCCAGCAGTCCGGGACTTGTCGGATACGAGCAGTACTTC

clone_size: .
j_call: TRBJ2-1
v_call: TRBV11-2
d_call: .
cdr3_aa: CASSLRSRRHNEQFF
cdr3_nt: TGTGCCAGCAGCTTACGCTCTAGAAGGCACAATGAGCAGTTCTTC

clone_size: .
j_call: TRBJ2-7
v_call: TRBV11-2
d_call: TRBD1
cdr3_aa: CASSLDRGFYEQYF
cdr3_nt: TGTGCCAGCAGCTTAGACAGGGGGTTCTACGAGCAGTACTTC

clone_size: .
j_call: TRBJ2-7
v_call: TRBV9
d_call: .
cdr3_aa: CASSPEPKLNYEQYF
cdr3_nt: TGTGCCAGCAGCCCAGAACCCAAACTTAACTACGAGCAGTACTTC

clone_size: .
j_call: TRBJ2-7
v_call: TRBV5-8
d_call: .
cdr3_aa: CASSLLGSYEQYF
cdr3_nt: TGTGCCAGCAGCTTGTTGGGTTCCTACGAGCAGTACTTC

clone_size: .
j_call: TRBJ2-7
v_call: TRBV27
d_call: TRBD1
cdr3_aa: CASSFINRGGPYEQYF
cdr3_nt: TGTGCCAGCAGTTTTATAAACAGGGGTGGCCCCTACGAGCAGTACTTC

clone_size: once
j_call: TRBJ1-5
v_call: TRBV28
d_call: .
cdr3_aa: CASSFRNQPQHF
cdr3_nt: TGTGCCAGCAGTTTTAGGAATCAGCCCCAGCATTTT

clone_size: .
j_call: TRBJ2-7
v_call: TRBV6-6
d_call: .
cdr3_aa: CASSVGTNYEQYF
cdr3_nt: TGTGCCAGCAGCGTCGGGACAAACTACGAGCAGTACTTC

clone_size: .
j_call: TRBJ2-1
v_call: TRBV19
d_call: TRBD2
cdr3_aa: CASSSGSYNEQFF
cdr3_nt: TGTGCCAGTAGTAGCGGGAGCTACAATGAGCAGTTCTTC

clone_size: .
j_call: TRBJ2-7
v_call: TRBV11-2
d_call: .
cdr3_aa: CASSHSGTPSEEQYF
cdr3_nt: TGTGCCAGCAGCCATTCCGGGACTCCTTCCGAGGAGCAGTACTTC

clone_size: .
j_call: TRBJ1-2
v_call: TRBV9
d_call: TRBD1
cdr3_aa: CASMRQGEGYTF
cdr3_nt: TGTGCCAGCATGAGGCAGGGGGAGGGCTACACCTTC

clone_size: once
j_call: TRBJ2-2
v_call: TRBV6-1
d_call: .
cdr3_aa: CASMSSANGELFF
cdr3_nt: TGTGCCAGCATGTCTAGCGCGAACGGGGAGCTGTTTTTT

clone_size: .
j_call: TRBJ2-5
v_call: TRBV7-9
d_call: .
cdr3_aa: CASSSLGGQETQYF
cdr3_nt: TGTGCCAGCAGCTCCCTCGGCGGCCAAGAGACCCAGTACTTC

clone_size: once
j_call: TRBJ2-7
v_call: TRBV27
d_call: .
cdr3_aa: CASSPNSGTYEQYF
cdr3_nt: TGTGCCAGCAGTCCCAATAGCGGAACCTACGAGCAGTACTTC

clone_size: .
j_call: TRBJ2-7
v_call: TRBV5-6
d_call: TRBD1
cdr3_aa: CASSPGQGAYEQYF
cdr3_nt: TGTGCCAGCAGCCCTGGACAGGGGGCCTACGAGCAGTACTTC

clone_size: .
j_call: TRBJ2-7
v_call: TRBV7-9
d_call: TRBD1
cdr3_aa: CASSFRTGGSSYEQYF
cdr3_nt: TGTGCCAGCAGCTTTAGGACAGGGGGAAGCTCCTACGAGCAGTACTTC

clone_size: .
j_call: TRBJ2-7
v_call: TRBV5-6
d_call: .
cdr3_aa: CASSGTSNEQYF
cdr3_nt: TGTGCCAGCAGCGGGACATCTAACGAGCAGTACTTC

clone_size: .
j_call: TRBJ2-7
v_call: TRBV28
d_call: TRBD2
cdr3_aa: CASSRSGGSYEQYF
cdr3_nt: TGTGCCAGCAGTCGTAGCGGGGGCTCCTACGAGCAGTACTTC

clone_size: .
j_call: TRBJ2-2
v_call: TRBV10-2
d_call: .
cdr3_aa: CASSEAGDTGELFF
cdr3_nt: TGCGCCAGCAGTGAGGCAGGAGATACCGGGGAGCTGTTTTTT

clone_size: .
j_call: TRBJ2-5
v_call: TRBV5-6
d_call: .
cdr3_aa: CASSSYQETQYF
cdr3_nt: TGTGCCAGCAGCTCGTACCAAGAGACCCAGTACTTC

clone_size: .
j_call: TRBJ2-7
v_call: TRBV7-9
d_call: TRBD1
cdr3_aa: CASSFSDRNHEQYF
cdr3_nt: TGTGCCAGCAGCTTCTCGGACAGGAACCACGAGCAGTACTTC

clone_size: .
j_call: TRBJ2-7
v_call: TRBV5-1
d_call: .
cdr3_aa: CASSLYQGNDEQYF
cdr3_nt: TGCGCCAGCAGCTTATACCAGGGTAACGACGAGCAGTACTTC

clone_size: .
j_call: TRBJ2-1
v_call: TRBV7-3
d_call: .
cdr3_aa: CASSPDRTSYNEQFF
cdr3_nt: TGTGCCAGCAGTCCCGACAGGACCTCCTACAATGAGCAGTTCTTC

clone_size: few
j_call: TRBJ1-4
v_call: TRBV9
d_call: .
cdr3_aa: CASSVVSGEKLFF
cdr3_nt: TGTGCCAGCAGCGTAGTCTCGGGTGAAAAACTGTTTTTT

clone_size: .
j_call: TRBJ1-1
v_call: TRBV15
d_call: .
cdr3_aa: CATSRESENTEAFF
cdr3_nt: TGTGCCACCAGCAGAGAATCCGAAAACACTGAAGCTTTCTTT

clone_size: once
j_call: TRBJ2-7
v_call: TRBV6-5
d_call: TRBD2
cdr3_aa: CASSSRLASFLEQYF
cdr3_nt: TGTGCCAGCAGTTCGAGACTAGCGTCCTTTCTCGAGCAGTACTTC

clone_size: .
j_call: TRBJ2-1
v_call: TRBV11-2
d_call: .
cdr3_aa: CASSLEPGISYNEQFF
cdr3_nt: TGTGCCAGCAGCTTAGAGCCGGGAATCTCCTACAATGAGCAGTTCTTC

clone_size: few
j_call: TRBJ2-7
v_call: TRBV5-1
d_call: .
cdr3_aa: CASSLAGNYSYEQYF
cdr3_nt: TGCGCCAGCAGCTTAGCTGGCAACTACTCCTACGAGCAGTACTTC

clone_size: once
j_call: TRBJ2-7
v_call: TRBV7-2
d_call: .
cdr3_aa: CASSPWVGYEQYF
cdr3_nt: TGTGCCAGCAGCCCCTGGGTCGGCTACGAGCAGTACTTC

clone_size: .
j_call: TRBJ1-3
v_call: TRBV5-8
d_call: .
cdr3_aa: CASSQEVGNTIYF
cdr3_nt: TGTGCCAGCAGCCAAGAGGTTGGAAACACCATATATTTT

clone_size: .
j_call: TRBJ1-5
v_call: TRBV4-2
d_call: TRBD1
cdr3_aa: CASSLTQGAKQPQHF
cdr3_nt: TGTGCCAGCAGCTTGACTCAGGGGGCTAAACAGCCCCAGCATTTT

clone_size: .
j_call: TRBJ2-2
v_call: TRBV4-1
d_call: .
cdr3_aa: CASSQEPGYTGELFF
cdr3_nt: TGCGCCAGCAGCCAAGAGCCGGGATACACCGGGGAGCTGTTTTTT

clone_size: .
j_call: TRBJ2-7
v_call: TRBV5-8
d_call: TRBD2
cdr3_aa: CASSSEREGQDEQYF
cdr3_nt: TGTGCCAGCAGCTCCGAGCGGGAGGGCCAGGACGAGCAGTACTTC

clone_size: .
j_call: TRBJ1-4
v_call: TRBV15
d_call: .
cdr3_aa: CATSKLFDPINEKLFF
cdr3_nt: TGTGCCACCAGCAAACTGTTTGACCCCATTAATGAAAAACTGTTTTTT

clone_size: .
j_call: TRBJ2-6
v_call: TRBV7-9
d_call: .
cdr3_aa: CASSFLWGSGANVLTF
cdr3_nt: TGTGCCAGCAGCTTCCTCTGGGGGTCTGGGGCCAACGTCCTGACTTTC

clone_size: .
j_call: TRBJ2-7
v_call: TRBV18
d_call: TRBD1
cdr3_aa: CASSPPKGQGGHEQYF
cdr3_nt: TGTGCCAGCTCACCACCGAAGGGACAGGGGGGCCACGAGCAGTACTTC

clone_size: .
j_call: TRBJ2-1
v_call: TRBV13
d_call: .
cdr3_aa: CASSLEGQSYNEQFF
cdr3_nt: TGTGCCAGCAGCTTGGAGGGACAGTCCTACAATGAGCAGTTCTTC

clone_size: once
j_call: TRBJ2-3
v_call: TRBV27
d_call: TRBD1
cdr3_aa: CASRGQGTDTQYF
cdr3_nt: TGTGCCAGCAGGGGACAGGGGACAGATACGCAGTATTTT

clone_size: .
j_call: TRBJ1-4
v_call: TRBV2
d_call: .
cdr3_aa: CASSEQWTNEKLFF
cdr3_nt: TGTGCCAGCAGTGAACAGTGGACTAATGAAAAACTGTTTTTT

clone_size: .
j_call: TRBJ1-2
v_call: TRBV28
d_call: .
cdr3_aa: CASSFLDSNYGYTF
cdr3_nt: TGTGCCAGCAGTTTTTTGGACAGTAACTATGGCTACACCTTC

clone_size: .
j_call: TRBJ2-2
v_call: TRBV9
d_call: TRBD2
cdr3_aa: CASSASQREYTGELFF
cdr3_nt: TGTGCCAGCAGCGCTTCTCAGCGGGAGTACACCGGGGAGCTGTTTTTT

clone_size: .
j_call: TRBJ2-7
v_call: TRBV29-1
d_call: TRBD1
cdr3_aa: CSVRVDRTTAYIYEQYF
cdr3_nt: TGCAGCGTACGAGTGGACAGGACGACCGCTTATATTTACGAGCAGTACTTC

clone_size: .
j_call: TRBJ2-1
v_call: TRBV6-5
d_call: TRBD2
cdr3_aa: CASSYTLAGNEQFF
cdr3_nt: TGTGCCAGCAGTTACACCCTAGCGGGCAATGAGCAGTTCTTC

clone_size: .
j_call: TRBJ2-4
v_call: TRBV4-1
d_call: TRBD2
cdr3_aa: CASSQFFSGSALAKNIQYF
cdr3_nt: TGCGCCAGCAGCCAATTCTTTAGCGGGAGTGCACTAGCCAAAAACATTCAGTACTTC